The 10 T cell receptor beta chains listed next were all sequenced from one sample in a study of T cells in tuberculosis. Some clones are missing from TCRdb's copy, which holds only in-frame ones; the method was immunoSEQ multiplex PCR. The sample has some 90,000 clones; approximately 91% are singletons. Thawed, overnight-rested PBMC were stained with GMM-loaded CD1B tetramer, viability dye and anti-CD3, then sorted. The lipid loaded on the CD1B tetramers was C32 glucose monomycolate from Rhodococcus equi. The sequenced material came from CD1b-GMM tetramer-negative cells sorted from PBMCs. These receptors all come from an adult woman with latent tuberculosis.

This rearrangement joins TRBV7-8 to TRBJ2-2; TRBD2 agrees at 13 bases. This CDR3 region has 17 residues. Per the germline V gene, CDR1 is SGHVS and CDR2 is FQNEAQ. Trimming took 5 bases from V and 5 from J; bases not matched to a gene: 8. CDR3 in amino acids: CASSLQTSGGSTGELFF. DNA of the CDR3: TGTGCCAGCAGCCTCCAGACTAGCGGGGGGTCTACCGGGGAGCTGTTTTTT.

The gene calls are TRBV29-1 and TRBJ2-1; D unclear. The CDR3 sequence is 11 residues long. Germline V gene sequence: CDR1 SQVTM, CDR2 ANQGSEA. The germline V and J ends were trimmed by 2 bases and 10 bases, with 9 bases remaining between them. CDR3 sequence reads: CSVERGGEQFF. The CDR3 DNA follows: TGCAGCGTTGAAAGAGGTGGCGAGCAGTTCTTC.

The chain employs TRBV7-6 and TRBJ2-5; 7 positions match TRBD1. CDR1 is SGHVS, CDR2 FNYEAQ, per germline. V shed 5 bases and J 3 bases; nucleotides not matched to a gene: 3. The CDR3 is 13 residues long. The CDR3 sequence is CASSEGTEETQYF. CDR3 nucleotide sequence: TGTGCCAGCAGCGAGGGGACAGAAGAGACCCAGTACTTC.

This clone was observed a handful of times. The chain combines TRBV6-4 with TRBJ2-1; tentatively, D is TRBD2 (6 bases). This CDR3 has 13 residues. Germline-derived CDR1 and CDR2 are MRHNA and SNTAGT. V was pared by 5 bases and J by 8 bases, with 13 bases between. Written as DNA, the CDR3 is TGTGCCAGCAGTCCGACTAGTGGGCATGAGCAGTTCTTC. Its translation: CASSPTSGHEQFF.

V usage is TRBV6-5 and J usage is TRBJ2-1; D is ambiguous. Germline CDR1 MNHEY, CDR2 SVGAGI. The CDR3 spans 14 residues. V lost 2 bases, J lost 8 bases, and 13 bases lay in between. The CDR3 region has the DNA TGTGCCAGCAGTTACACCCCGAGAAGTTATGAGCAGTTCTTC. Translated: CASSYTPRSYEQFF.

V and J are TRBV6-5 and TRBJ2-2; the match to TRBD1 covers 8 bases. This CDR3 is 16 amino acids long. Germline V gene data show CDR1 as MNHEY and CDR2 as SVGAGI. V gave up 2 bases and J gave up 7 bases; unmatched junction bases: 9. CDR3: CASSYGPGGAGGELFF. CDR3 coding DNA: TGTGCCAGCAGTTACGGGCCAGGGGGCGCAGGCGGGGAGCTGTTTTTT.

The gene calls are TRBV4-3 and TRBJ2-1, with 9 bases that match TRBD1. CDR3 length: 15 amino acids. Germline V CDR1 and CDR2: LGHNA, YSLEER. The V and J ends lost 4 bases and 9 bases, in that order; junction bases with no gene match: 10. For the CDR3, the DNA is TGCGCCAGCAGCCTACGGACAGGGGCTCACCGTGAGCAGTTCTTC. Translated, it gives CASSLRTGAHREQFF.

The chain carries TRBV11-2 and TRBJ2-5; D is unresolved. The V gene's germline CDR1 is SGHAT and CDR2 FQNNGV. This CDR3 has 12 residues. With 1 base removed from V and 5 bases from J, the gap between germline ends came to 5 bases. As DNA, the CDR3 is TGTGCCAGCAGCTTAGTGGCTGAGACCCAGTACTTC. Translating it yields CASSLVAETQYF.

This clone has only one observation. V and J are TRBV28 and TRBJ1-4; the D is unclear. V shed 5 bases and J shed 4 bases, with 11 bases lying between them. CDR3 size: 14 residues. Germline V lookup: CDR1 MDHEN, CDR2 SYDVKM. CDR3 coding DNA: TGTGCCAGCAGTCTGACGGGTAATAATGAAAAACTGTTTTTT. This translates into CASSLTGNNEKLFF. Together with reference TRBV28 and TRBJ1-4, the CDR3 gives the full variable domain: DVKVTQSSRYLVKRTGEKVFLECVQDMDHENMFWYRQDPGLGLRLIYFSYDVKMKEKGDIPEGYSVSREKKERFSLILESASTNQTSMYLCASSLTGNNEKLFFGSGTQLSVL.

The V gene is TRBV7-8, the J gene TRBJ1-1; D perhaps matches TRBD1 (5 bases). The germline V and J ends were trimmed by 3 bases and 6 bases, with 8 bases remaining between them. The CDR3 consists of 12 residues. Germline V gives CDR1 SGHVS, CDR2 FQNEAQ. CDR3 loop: CASSFWGAEAFF. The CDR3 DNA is TGTGCCAGCAGCTTTTGGGGGGCTGAAGCTTTCTTT.